The sequence of this T cell receptor beta chain was determined in a study of blood T cell repertoires in COVID-19. Turning to the study itself: The analysed material was cDNA or gDNA that came from T cells, B-cell-depleted T cells, or PBMCs.

Germline CDR1 SEHNR, CDR2 FQNEAQ (reference sequence). The CDR3 loop spans 14 amino acids. The V and J ends lost 4 bases and 6 bases, in that order; junction bases with no gene match: 7. In the original analysis: Scientists estimated how many nucleated cells there were by amplifying reference gene primers. The table came from immunoSEQ multiplex PCR; TCRdb's copy has only in-frame clones and leaves some out. The V and J calls and clone size were taken over from that table, and D and trimming were inferred from the DNA. Altogether around 120,000 clones are present, more than 75% being singletons, with the ten largest covering 1.5%.

Material: peripheral blood. The chain joins TRBV7-9 to TRBJ1-2, with 8 bases identical to TRBD1. The sequence was collected from a human donor in a cohort sampled during active COVID-19. The CDR3 DNA is TGTGCCAGCAGCTCCCGACAGGGGATGAATGGCTACACCTTC. Protein: CASSSRQGMNGYTF.